These 4 T cell receptor beta chains share one sample of origin, sequenced in a study of CD8+CD57+ T cells in acquired aplastic anemia. TCR beta VDJ and CDR3 profiles were obtained from a genomic DNA template. TCRdb reprocessed the reads via MiXCR and lists one record per CDR3 protein. Found here are about 130,000 distinct CDR3 sequences, 48% of them singletons; the top ten hold 2% to 3%. Sequenced: sorted CD4+, CD8+, or CD8+CD57+ T cells (not recorded which) from PBMCs. These receptor sequences come from a human donor in good health, serving as a control.

The chain recombines TRBV15 with TRBJ2-6; 10 positions agree with TRBD1. The CDR3 contains 14 residues. Per germline, CDR1 LNHNV and CDR2 YYDKDF (reference sequence). The ends lost 1 base at V and 11 bases at J; junction bases unmatched: 2. CDR3 in amino acids: CATSRGTGGYVLTF. The CDR3, as DNA: TGTGCCACCAGCAGAGGGACAGGGGGTTACGTCCTGACTTTC.

This clonotype was counted at least ten times. The chain recombines TRBV7-3 with TRBJ2-3; 11 nucleotides align to TRBD2. Germline V gene lookup returns CDR1 SGHTA and CDR2 FQGTGA. The V segment lost 2 bases and the J segment 0 bases; nucleotides outside the gene matches: 4. This CDR3 is built from 17 residues. CDR3 nucleotides: TGTGCCAGCAGCTTATCGGCTAGCGGGAGGAGCACAGATACGCAGTATTTT. Translating it yields CASSLSASGRSTDTQYF.

This clonotype was observed many times. The chain couples TRBV19 to TRBJ1-1, with D unresolved. The CDR3 runs to 14 residues. Per germline, CDR1 LNHDA and CDR2 SQIVND (reference sequence). With 3 bases removed from V and 0 bases from J, the gap between germline ends came to 8 bases. CDR3 region: CASSIVNMNTEAFF. CDR3 DNA: TGTGCCAGTAGTATTGTGAACATGAACACTGAAGCTTTCTTT.

There are a few counts of this clonotype. The junction does not match germline at one end; this may be a read error. The CDR3 coding sequence is TGTGCCAGCAGCGTGGACCGAAGCAACCCCTTCAATCAGCCCCAGCATTTC. The encoded protein is CASSVDRSNPFNQPQHF. V usage is TRBV11-2 and J usage is TRBJ1-5; D is uncertain. CDR3 size: 17 residues. The germline V gene encodes CDR1 SGHAT and CDR2 FQNNGV.